Shown below are 3 T cell receptor beta chains from a single sample sequenced in a study of cytomegalovirus exposure and HLA in healthy donors. The primer mix had 60 Vbeta and 13 Jbeta primers. The method was immunoSEQ multiplex PCR; TCRdb's version includes in-frame clones alone and lacks a portion of them. The repertoire consists of roughly 86,000 clones, with less than 80% occurring once and the leading ten covering 20% to 25%. The sample was PBMCs. Every receptor here comes from a woman aged 45-65 years in good health and CMV-seropositive.

The rearrangement uses TRBV19 and TRBJ1-1; tentative D call: TRBD1 (5 bases). The germline V gene encodes CDR1 LNHDA and CDR2 SQIVND (reference sequence). This CDR3 has 13 residues. Trimming pared 6 bases from V and 5 bases from J, leaving 13 bases between. The CDR3 sequence is CASSLTRGTEAFF. CDR3 in DNA: TGTGCCAGTAGCCTTACCCGGGGGACTGAAGCTTTCTTT. Complete variable domain (other parts from reference TRBV19 and TRBJ1-1): DGGITQSPKYLFRKEGQNVTLSCEQNLNHDAMYWYRQDPGQGLRLIYYSQIVNDFQKGDIAEGYSVSREKKESFPLTVTSAQKNPTAFYLCASSLTRGTEAFFGQGTRLTVV.

The chain links TRBV27 to TRBJ2-1, with 10 bases fitting TRBD2. Germline V gene sequence: CDR1 MNHEY, CDR2 SMNVEV (reference sequence). The ends lost 3 bases at V and 2 bases at J; junction bases unmatched: 4. This CDR3 spans 16 amino acids. The CDR3 nucleotides are TGTGCCAGCAGTTTGGCTAGCGGGGGAACCTACAATGAGCAGTTCTTC. Protein product: CASSLASGGTYNEQFF.

CDR3 sequence reads: CATSRDKRDIVNSPLHF. CDR3 in DNA: TGTGCCACCAGCAGAGATAAGAGAGACATTGTTAATTCACCCCTCCACTTT. J is TRBJ1-6 and V is TRBV15, with D unresolved. Germline V gene sequence: CDR1 LNHNV, CDR2 YYDKDF (reference sequence). This CDR3 is built from 17 residues. Trimming removed 0 bases at V and 6 bases at J, with 15 bases between. Variable domain in full (rest from reference TRBV15 and TRBJ1-6): DAMVIQNPRYQVTQFGKPVTLSCSQTLNHNVMYWYQQKSSQAPKLLFHYYDKDFNNEADTPDNFQSRRPNTSFCFLDIRSPGLGDTAMYLCATSRDKRDIVNSPLHFGNGTRLTVT.